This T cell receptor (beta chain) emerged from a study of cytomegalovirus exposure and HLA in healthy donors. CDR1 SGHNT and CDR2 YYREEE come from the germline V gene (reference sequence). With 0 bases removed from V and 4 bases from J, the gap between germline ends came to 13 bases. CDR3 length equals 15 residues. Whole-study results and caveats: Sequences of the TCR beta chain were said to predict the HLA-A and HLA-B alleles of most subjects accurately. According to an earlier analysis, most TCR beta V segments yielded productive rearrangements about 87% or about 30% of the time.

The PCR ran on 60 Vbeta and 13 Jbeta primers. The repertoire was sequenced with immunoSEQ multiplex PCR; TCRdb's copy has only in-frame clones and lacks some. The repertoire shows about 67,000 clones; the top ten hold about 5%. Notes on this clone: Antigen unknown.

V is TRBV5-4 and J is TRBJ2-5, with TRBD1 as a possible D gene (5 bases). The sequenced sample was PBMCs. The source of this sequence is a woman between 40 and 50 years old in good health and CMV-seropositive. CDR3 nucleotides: TGTGCCAGCAGCTTGGTAGGCAGGGTAGGAGAGACCCAGTACTTC. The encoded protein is CASSLVGRVGETQYF.